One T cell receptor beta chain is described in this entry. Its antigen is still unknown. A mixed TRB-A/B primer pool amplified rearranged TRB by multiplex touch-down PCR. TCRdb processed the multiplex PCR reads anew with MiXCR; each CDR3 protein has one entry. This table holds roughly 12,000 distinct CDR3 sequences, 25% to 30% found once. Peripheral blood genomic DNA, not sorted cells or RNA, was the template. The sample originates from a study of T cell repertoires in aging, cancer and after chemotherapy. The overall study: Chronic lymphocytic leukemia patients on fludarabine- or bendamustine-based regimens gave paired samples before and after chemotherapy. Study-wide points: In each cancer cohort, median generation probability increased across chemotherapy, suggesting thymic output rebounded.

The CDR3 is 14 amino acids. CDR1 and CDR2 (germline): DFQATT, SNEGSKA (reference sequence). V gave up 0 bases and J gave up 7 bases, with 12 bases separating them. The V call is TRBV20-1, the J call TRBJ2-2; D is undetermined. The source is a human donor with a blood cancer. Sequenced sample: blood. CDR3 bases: TGCAGTGCTAGAGATTTCTACCACGGCGGGGAGCTGTTTTTT. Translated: CSARDFYHGGELFF.